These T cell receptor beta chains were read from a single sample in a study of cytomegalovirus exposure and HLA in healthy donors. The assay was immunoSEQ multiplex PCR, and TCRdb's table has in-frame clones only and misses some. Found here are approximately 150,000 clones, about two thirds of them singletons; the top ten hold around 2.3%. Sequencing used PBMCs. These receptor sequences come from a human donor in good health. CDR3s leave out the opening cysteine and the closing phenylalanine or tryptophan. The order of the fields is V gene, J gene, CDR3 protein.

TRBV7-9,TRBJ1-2,ASSREQGLYGYT
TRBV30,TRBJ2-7,AWGGQGWGEQY
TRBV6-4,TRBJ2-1,ASSDSLAGGRNEQF
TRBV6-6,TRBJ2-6,ASSYQTVPGANVLT
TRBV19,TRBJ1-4,ASSKGQGEEKLF
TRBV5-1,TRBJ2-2,ASSARDEATGELF
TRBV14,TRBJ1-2,ASRADLNYGYT
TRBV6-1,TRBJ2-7,ASSDGLAGGDEQY
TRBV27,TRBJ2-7,ASSFQGSSYEQY
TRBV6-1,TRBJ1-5,ASSERPGSNQPQH
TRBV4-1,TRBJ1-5,ASSQGQVGGNQPQH
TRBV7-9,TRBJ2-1,ASSLEVGRNEQF
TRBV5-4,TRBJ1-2,ASRRDNANYGYT
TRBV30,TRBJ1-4,AWSRTGFNEKLF
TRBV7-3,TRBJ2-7,ASSSGTGACEQY
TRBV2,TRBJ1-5,ASSLRGDQPQH
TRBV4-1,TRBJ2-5,ASSQDLGGEETQY
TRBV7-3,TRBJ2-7,ASSLDRGYEQY
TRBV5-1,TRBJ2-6,ASSTGTGNGANVLT
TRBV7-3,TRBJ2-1,ASSLTPGLAGENEQF
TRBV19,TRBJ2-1,ASSSRTSSYNEQF
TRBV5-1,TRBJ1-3,ASSLAGARGNTIY
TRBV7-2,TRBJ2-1,ASSLVPGQGGGEQF
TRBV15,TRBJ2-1,ATSTLLQGNEQF
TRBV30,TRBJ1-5,AWTRGSASNQPQH
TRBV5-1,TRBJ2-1,ASSTATSGSYNEQF
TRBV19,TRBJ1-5,ASTQPLQGRGNQPQH
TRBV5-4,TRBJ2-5,ASSWAQETQY
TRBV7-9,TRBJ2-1,ASSTGVVLLRNEQF
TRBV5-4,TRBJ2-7,ASSQEGVAREQY
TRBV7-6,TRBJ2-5,ASSQTGVQETQY
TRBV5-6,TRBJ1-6,ASSLAGYNSPLH
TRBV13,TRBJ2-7,ASSPVLRGSEQY
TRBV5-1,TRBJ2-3,ASSLGHNQGDTQY
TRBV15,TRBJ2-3,ATSGLAGGSLTSTDTQY
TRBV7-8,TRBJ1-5,ASSLGPTVQGLQPQH
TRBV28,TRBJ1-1,ASSLPGMNTEAF
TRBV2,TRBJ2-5,ASSERGLETQY
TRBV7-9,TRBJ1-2,ASSLAGTNYGYT
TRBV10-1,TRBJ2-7,ASSEASSYEQY
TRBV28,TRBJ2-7,ASSSPPGGSSYEQY
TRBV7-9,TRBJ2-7,ASSFGQAHEQY
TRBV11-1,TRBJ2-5,ASSFQLQDPQY
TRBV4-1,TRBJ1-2,ASSQRLVGTGANYGYT
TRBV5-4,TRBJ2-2,ASTPESGELF
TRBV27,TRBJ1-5,ASSRTGRDQPQH
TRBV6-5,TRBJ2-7,ASRPGQGFYEQY
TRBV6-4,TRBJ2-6,ASTPTGFNSGANVLT
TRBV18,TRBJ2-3,ASSPRSGGGDTQY
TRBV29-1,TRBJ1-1,SVALETANTEAF
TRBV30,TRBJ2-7,AWSANPDRVEQY
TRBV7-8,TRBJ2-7,ASSGGHMGRWTGEQY
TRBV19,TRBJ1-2,ASRHLSGQANYGYT
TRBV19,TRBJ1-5,ASSIRGLMQPQH
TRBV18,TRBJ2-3,ASSPRTSGGTDTQY
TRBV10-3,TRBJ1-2,AISVGQGYGYT
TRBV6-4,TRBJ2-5,ASSHQGAGETQY
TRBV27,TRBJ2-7,ASSLRGGASYEQY
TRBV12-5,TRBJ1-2,ASGLGQGLVGYT
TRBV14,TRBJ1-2,ASSFQPGQGEFL